The clone carrying this TCR beta chain has more than one count but fewer than ten. PCR employed 60 Vbeta and 13 Jbeta primers. Some clones are missing from TCRdb's copy, which holds only in-frame ones; the method was immunoSEQ multiplex PCR. Here the sample spans some 150,000 clones, roughly 84% being singletons. This entry is derived from a study of cytomegalovirus exposure and HLA in healthy donors. The CDR3 is 18 residues long. Trimming at V came to 4 bases and at J to 0 bases, leaving 15 bases not matched to a gene. Germline CDR1 SGDLS, CDR2 YYNGEE. This receptor was identified in a male donor in good health and CMV-seronegative. Material: PBMCs. V is TRBV9 and J is TRBJ1-1; TRBD1 matches 7 bases. CDR3 nucleotides: TGTGCCAGCAGCCCACTTTATTCGACAGGGCTCATGAACACTGAAGCTTTCTTT. Translating it yields CASSPLYSTGLMNTEAFF. Variable domain in full (rest from reference TRBV9 and TRBJ1-1): DSGVTQTPKHLITATGQRVTLRCSPRSGDLSVYWYQQSLDQGLQFLIQYYNGEERAKGNILERFSAQQFPDLHSELNLSSLELGDSALYFCASSPLYSTGLMNTEAFFGQGTRLTVV.